The T cell receptor (beta chain) described here comes from a study of PD-L1 blockade in urothelial cancer. Study context: Per blood sample, T cells had a median of roughly 150,000.

V shed 3 bases, J shed 3 bases, and the junction held 7 bases outside the gene matches. Germline loops: CDR1 GTSNPN, CDR2 SVGIG (reference sequence). The CDR3 covers 14 residues. Only in-frame clones appear in the TCRdb table, and some are missing; sequencing was by immunoSEQ multiplex PCR. The table shows tens of thousands of clones, with around 75% occurring only once. This sequence joins TRBV30 and TRBJ2-7; 8 positions agree with TRBD1. The specimen was PBMCs, collected around atezolizumab (anti-PD-L1) treatment. The TCR comes from a man aged 45-65 years with urothelial cancer. CDR3 DNA: TGTGCCTGGAGGTCCCTGGACAGGGTCTACGAGCAGTACTTC. Encoded protein: CAWRSLDRVYEQYF.